This T cell receptor (beta chain) was documented in a study of cytomegalovirus exposure and HLA in healthy donors. Study-wide results and caveats: The later analysis indicated that the majority of CMV-associated TCR beta chains appeared HLA-restricted. The presence/absence work took it that sequencing depth was about the same across donors.

This clone was found a few times. The antigen remains undetermined. This PCR relied on a set of 60 Vbeta primers and 13 Jbeta primers. Measured with immunoSEQ multiplex PCR; TCRdb has only the in-frame clones, and not every one. The data show roughly 140,000 clones, roughly 10% seen once. Material: PBMCs. The source is a male donor in good health and CMV-seronegative.

The CDR3 is CASSLQGASTDTQYF. The CDR3 nucleotides read TGTGCCAGCAGCCTGCAAGGGGCGAGCACAGATACGCAGTATTTT. This chain joins TRBV28 and TRBJ2-3; D is perhaps TRBD1 (5 bases). CDR3 length equals 15 residues. Deletions cut 6 bases from V and 0 bases from J, with 13 bases between. Germline assignment: CDR1 MDHEN and CDR2 SYDVKM.